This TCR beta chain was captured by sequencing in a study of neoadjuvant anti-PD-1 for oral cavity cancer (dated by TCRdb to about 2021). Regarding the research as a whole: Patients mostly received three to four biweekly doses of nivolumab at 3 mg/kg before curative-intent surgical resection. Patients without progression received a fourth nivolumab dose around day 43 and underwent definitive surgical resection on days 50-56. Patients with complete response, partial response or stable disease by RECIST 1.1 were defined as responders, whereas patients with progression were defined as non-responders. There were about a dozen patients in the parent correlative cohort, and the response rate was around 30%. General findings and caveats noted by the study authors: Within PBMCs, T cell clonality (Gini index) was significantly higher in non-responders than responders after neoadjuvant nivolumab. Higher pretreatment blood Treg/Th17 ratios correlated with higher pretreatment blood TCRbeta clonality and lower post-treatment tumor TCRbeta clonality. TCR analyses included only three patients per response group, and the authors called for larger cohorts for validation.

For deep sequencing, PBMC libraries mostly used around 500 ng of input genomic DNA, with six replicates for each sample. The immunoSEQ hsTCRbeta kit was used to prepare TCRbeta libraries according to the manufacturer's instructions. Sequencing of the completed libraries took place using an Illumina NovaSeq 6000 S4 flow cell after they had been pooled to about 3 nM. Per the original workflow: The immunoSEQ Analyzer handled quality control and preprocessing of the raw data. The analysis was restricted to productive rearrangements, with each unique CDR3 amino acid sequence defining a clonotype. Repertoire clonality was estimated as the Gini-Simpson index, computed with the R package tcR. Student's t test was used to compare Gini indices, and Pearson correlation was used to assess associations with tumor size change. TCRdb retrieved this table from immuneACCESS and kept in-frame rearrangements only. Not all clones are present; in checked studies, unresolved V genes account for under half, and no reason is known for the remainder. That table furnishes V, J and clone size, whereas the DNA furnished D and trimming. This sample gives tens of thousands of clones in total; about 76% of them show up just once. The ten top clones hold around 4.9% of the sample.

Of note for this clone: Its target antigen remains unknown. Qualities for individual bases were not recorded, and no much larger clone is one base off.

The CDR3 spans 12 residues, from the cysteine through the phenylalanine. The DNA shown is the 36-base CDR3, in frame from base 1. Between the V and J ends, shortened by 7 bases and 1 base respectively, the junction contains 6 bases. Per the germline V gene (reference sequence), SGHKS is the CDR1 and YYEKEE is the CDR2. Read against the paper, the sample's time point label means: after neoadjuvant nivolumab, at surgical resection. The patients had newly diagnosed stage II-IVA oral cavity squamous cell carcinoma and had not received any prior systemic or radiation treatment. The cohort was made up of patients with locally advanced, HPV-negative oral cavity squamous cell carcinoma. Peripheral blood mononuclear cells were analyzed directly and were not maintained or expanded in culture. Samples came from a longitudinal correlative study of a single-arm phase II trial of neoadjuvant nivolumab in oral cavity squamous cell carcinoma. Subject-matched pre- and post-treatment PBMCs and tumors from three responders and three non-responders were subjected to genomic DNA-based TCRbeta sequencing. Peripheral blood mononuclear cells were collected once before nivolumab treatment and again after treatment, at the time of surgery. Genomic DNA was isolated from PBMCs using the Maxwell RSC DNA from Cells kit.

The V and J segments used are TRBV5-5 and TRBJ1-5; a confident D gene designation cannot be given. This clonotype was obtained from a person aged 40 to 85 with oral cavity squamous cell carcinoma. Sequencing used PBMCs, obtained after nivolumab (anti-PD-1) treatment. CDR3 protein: CASGKSNQPQHF. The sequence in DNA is TGTGCCAGCGGGAAAAGCAATCAGCCCCAGCATTTT.